This is a list of T cell receptor beta chains from one sample in a study of blood T cell repertoires in COVID-19. Produced via immunoSEQ multiplex PCR; TCRdb's table is partial and in-frame only. The sample contains around 49,000 clones, about four fifths of which appear only once. Sequenced input: peripheral blood. These receptors were taken from a woman aged 80 or over with COVID-19, enrolled during active disease. The CDR3 runs from the conserved cysteine through the conserved F or W. A D gene is named only where the DNA matches it firmly. Clone size is stated in some rows and not others, as once, few, many or a class when expanded.

j_gene: TRBJ2-1
v_gene: TRBV9
abundance: .
d_gene: .
CDR3aa: CASSRDRGYNEQFF
CDR3nt: TGTGCCAGCAGTCGGGACCGGGGGTACAATGAGCAGTTCTTC

j_gene: TRBJ2-7
v_gene: TRBV6-5
abundance: .
d_gene: .
CDR3aa: CASAYRGGEQYF
CDR3nt: TGTGCCAGCGCTTACCGAGGGGGCGAGCAGTACTTC

j_gene: TRBJ1-5
v_gene: TRBV6-6
abundance: .
d_gene: TRBD1
CDR3aa: CASSYGGTGNQPQHF
CDR3nt: TGTGCCAGCAGTTATGGCGGGACAGGGAATCAGCCCCAGCATTTT

j_gene: TRBJ2-3
v_gene: TRBV5-1
abundance: .
d_gene: TRBD2
CDR3aa: CASRPTSGSTVNTQYF
CDR3nt: TGCGCCAGCAGACCAACTAGCGGGAGTACCGTGAATACGCAGTATTTT

j_gene: TRBJ2-3
v_gene: TRBV10-3
abundance: few
d_gene: TRBD1
CDR3aa: CAINGQESTDTQYF
CDR3nt: TGTGCCATCAACGGACAGGAGAGCACAGATACGCAGTATTTT

j_gene: TRBJ2-1
v_gene: TRBV15
abundance: .
d_gene: .
CDR3aa: CATSRAGIADNEQFF
CDR3nt: TGTGCCACCAGCAGAGCGGGAATAGCGGACAATGAGCAGTTCTTC

j_gene: TRBJ2-5
v_gene: TRBV6-5
abundance: .
d_gene: TRBD2
CDR3aa: CASNAGGFKTQYF
CDR3nt: TGTGCCAGCAACGCCGGGGGGTTCAAGACCCAGTACTTC

j_gene: TRBJ2-1
v_gene: TRBV15
abundance: .
d_gene: TRBD2
CDR3aa: CATSREGRKGLVVHEQFF
CDR3nt: TGTGCCACCAGCAGAGAAGGCCGAAAGGGACTAGTTGTCCATGAGCAGTTCTTC

j_gene: TRBJ2-2
v_gene: TRBV27
abundance: .
d_gene: TRBD1
CDR3aa: CASSSGTDNTGELFF
CDR3nt: TGTGCCAGCAGTTCCGGGACAGATAACACCGGGGAGCTGTTTTTT

j_gene: TRBJ2-7
v_gene: TRBV19
abundance: .
d_gene: .
CDR3aa: CASSISGAYEQYF
CDR3nt: TGTGCCAGTAGTATATCTGGGGCGTACGAGCAGTACTTC

j_gene: TRBJ2-3
v_gene: TRBV7-7
abundance: .
d_gene: .
CDR3aa: CASSLARGDDTQYF
CDR3nt: TGTGCTAGCAGCTTAGCGCGGGGCGACGATACGCAGTATTTT

j_gene: TRBJ1-1
v_gene: TRBV2
abundance: .
d_gene: TRBD1
CDR3aa: CASGQRTGTTEAFF
CDR3nt: TGTGCCAGCGGACAAAGGACAGGGACCACTGAAGCTTTCTTT

j_gene: TRBJ2-7
v_gene: TRBV7-8
abundance: .
d_gene: .
CDR3aa: CASSLADRTRGTYEQYF
CDR3nt: TGTGCCAGCAGCTTAGCGGACAGGACCCGGGGGACCTACGAGCAGTACTTC

j_gene: TRBJ1-2
v_gene: TRBV25-1
abundance: .
d_gene: .
CDR3aa: CASSDPGRVNYGYTF
CDR3nt: TGTGCCAGCAGTGACCCTGGCAGGGTAAACTATGGCTACACCTTC

j_gene: TRBJ2-2
v_gene: TRBV5-1
abundance: medium-sized
d_gene: TRBD2
CDR3aa: CASSLAPSGAPNTGELFF
CDR3nt: TGCGCCAGCAGCTTGGCCCCTAGCGGGGCTCCGAACACCGGGGAGCTGTTTTTT

j_gene: TRBJ1-2
v_gene: TRBV9
abundance: .
d_gene: TRBD1
CDR3aa: CASSADRRFGYTF
CDR3nt: TGTGCCAGCAGCGCGGACAGGCGATTTGGCTACACCTTC

j_gene: TRBJ2-7
v_gene: TRBV7-7
abundance: .
d_gene: TRBD1
CDR3aa: CASSLRTGEAYEQYF
CDR3nt: TGTGCTAGCAGCTTAAGGACAGGGGAGGCCTACGAGCAGTACTTC

j_gene: TRBJ1-2
v_gene: TRBV27
abundance: once
d_gene: .
CDR3aa: CASSPGHLYGYTF
CDR3nt: TGTGCCAGCAGTCCCGGACACCTCTATGGCTACACCTTC

j_gene: TRBJ2-4
v_gene: TRBV30
abundance: .
d_gene: .
CDR3aa: CAWRTEAKNIQYF
CDR3nt: TGTGCCTGGCGGACAGAAGCCAAAAACATTCAGTACTTC

j_gene: TRBJ1-4
v_gene: TRBV10-3
abundance: .
d_gene: TRBD1
CDR3aa: CAISRDRTNEKLFF
CDR3nt: TGTGCCATCAGCCGGGACAGGACTAATGAAAAACTGTTTTTT

j_gene: TRBJ2-2
v_gene: TRBV12-3/TRBV12-4
abundance: .
d_gene: TRBD2
CDR3aa: CASQGLAVGELFF
CDR3nt: TGTGCCAGCCAGGGACTAGCGGTCGGGGAGCTGTTTTTT

j_gene: TRBJ1-1
v_gene: TRBV7-6
abundance: .
d_gene: .
CDR3aa: CASSPDLLLTEAFF
CDR3nt: TGTGCCAGCAGCCCCGATTTACTTCTCACTGAAGCTTTCTTT

j_gene: TRBJ1-3
v_gene: TRBV5-5
abundance: .
d_gene: .
CDR3aa: CASSSAGNPGNTIYF
CDR3nt: TGTGCCAGCAGCTCAGCAGGGAACCCTGGAAACACCATATATTTT

j_gene: TRBJ1-1
v_gene: TRBV11-2
abundance: .
d_gene: .
CDR3aa: CASSLAGGKGNTEAFF
CDR3nt: TGTGCCAGCAGTCTGGCGGGGGGAAAAGGAAACACTGAAGCTTTCTTT

j_gene: TRBJ2-7
v_gene: TRBV4-1
abundance: .
d_gene: TRBD2
CDR3aa: CASSQGPAGGYEQYF
CDR3nt: TGCGCCAGCAGCCAAGGCCCAGCGGGAGGTTACGAGCAGTACTTC

j_gene: TRBJ2-3
v_gene: TRBV3-1/TRBV3-2
abundance: .
d_gene: TRBD2
CDR3aa: CASSLGLAGGADTQYF
CDR3nt: TGTGCCAGCAGCCTCGGACTAGCGGGAGGAGCAGATACGCAGTATTTT

j_gene: TRBJ1-5
v_gene: TRBV25-1
abundance: .
d_gene: TRBD1
CDR3aa: CASSPRQGRDQPQHF
CDR3nt: TGTGCCAGCAGTCCTCGACAGGGGCGTGATCAGCCCCAGCATTTT

j_gene: TRBJ1-2
v_gene: TRBV6-5
abundance: .
d_gene: .
CDR3aa: CAIQGLWGYTF
CDR3nt: TGTGCCATCCAGGGGCTGTGGGGCTACACCTTC

j_gene: TRBJ2-7
v_gene: TRBV30
abundance: .
d_gene: .
CDR3aa: CAWTRVYEQYF
CDR3nt: TGTGCCTGGACCAGGGTCTACGAGCAGTACTTC

j_gene: TRBJ2-5
v_gene: TRBV6-5
abundance: .
d_gene: .
CDR3aa: CASSYSPSSAGPTQYF
CDR3nt: TGTGCCAGCAGTTACTCCCCTTCTAGCGCGGGGCCGACCCAGTACTTC

j_gene: TRBJ2-7
v_gene: TRBV4-1
abundance: few
d_gene: .
CDR3aa: CASSRPGDFYEQYF
CDR3nt: TGCGCCAGCAGCCGCCCGGGAGACTTCTACGAGCAGTACTTC

j_gene: TRBJ2-2
v_gene: TRBV10-2
abundance: once
d_gene: TRBD1
CDR3aa: CAVRGTGESGELFF
CDR3nt: TGCGCCGTACGGGGGACAGGGGAGTCTGGGGAGCTGTTTTTT

j_gene: TRBJ2-7
v_gene: TRBV11-1
abundance: .
d_gene: TRBD1
CDR3aa: CASSLQGASEQYF
CDR3nt: TGTGCCAGCAGTCTACAGGGGGCTTCCGAGCAGTACTTC

j_gene: TRBJ1-2
v_gene: TRBV4-1
abundance: few
d_gene: .
CDR3aa: CASSDAGIRYGYTF
CDR3nt: TGCGCCAGCAGCGATGCAGGGATACGCTATGGCTACACCTTC

j_gene: TRBJ1-2
v_gene: TRBV4-1
abundance: .
d_gene: .
CDR3aa: CASSQVASANGYTF
CDR3nt: TGCGCCAGCAGCCAAGTCGCCAGTGCCAATGGCTACACCTTC

j_gene: TRBJ2-1
v_gene: TRBV19
abundance: .
d_gene: TRBD2
CDR3aa: CASSPGTSGRLYNEQFF
CDR3nt: TGTGCCAGTAGTCCTGGGACTAGCGGGAGACTCTACAATGAGCAGTTCTTC

j_gene: TRBJ2-5
v_gene: TRBV4-1
abundance: .
d_gene: .
CDR3aa: CASSQVDFQETQYF
CDR3nt: TGCGCCAGCAGCCAAGTGGACTTCCAAGAGACCCAGTACTTC

j_gene: TRBJ2-7
v_gene: TRBV19
abundance: .
d_gene: TRBD1
CDR3aa: CASSPASQGPYEQYF
CDR3nt: TGTGCCAGTAGCCCCGCCTCACAGGGGCCCTACGAGCAGTACTTC

j_gene: TRBJ2-5
v_gene: TRBV4-1
abundance: .
d_gene: .
CDR3aa: CASSQDGTPEETQYF
CDR3nt: TGCGCCAGCAGCCAAGACGGGACACCCGAAGAGACCCAGTACTTC

j_gene: TRBJ2-7
v_gene: TRBV2
abundance: .
d_gene: .
CDR3aa: CASSDPPGEQYF
CDR3nt: TGTGCCAGCAGTGACCCACCCGGGGAGCAGTACTTC

j_gene: TRBJ2-3
v_gene: TRBV29-1
abundance: .
d_gene: TRBD2
CDR3aa: CSGTSGTDTQYF
CDR3nt: TGCAGTGGGACTAGCGGCACAGATACGCAGTATTTT

j_gene: TRBJ1-1
v_gene: TRBV5-1
abundance: once
d_gene: TRBD1
CDR3aa: CASSPSIVLQGMNTEAFF
CDR3nt: TGCGCCAGCAGCCCTAGCATTGTGCTACAGGGGATGAACACTGAAGCTTTCTTT

j_gene: TRBJ2-7
v_gene: TRBV11-2
abundance: .
d_gene: TRBD2
CDR3aa: CASSLRLAGVSEQYF
CDR3nt: TGTGCCAGCAGCTTAAGACTAGCGGGAGTGTCTGAGCAGTACTTC

j_gene: TRBJ1-4
v_gene: TRBV28
abundance: .
d_gene: .
CDR3aa: CASSEVRTGEKLFF
CDR3nt: TGTGCCAGCAGCGAAGTAAGAACGGGGGAAAAACTGTTTTTT

j_gene: TRBJ2-2
v_gene: TRBV7-2
abundance: .
d_gene: TRBD2
CDR3aa: CASSSTNGRVAGELFF
CDR3nt: TGTGCCAGCAGCTCGACTAACGGGAGGGTAGCCGGGGAGCTGTTTTTT

j_gene: TRBJ2-3
v_gene: TRBV6-1
abundance: .
d_gene: .
CDR3aa: CASILDSASTDTQYF
CDR3nt: TGTGCCAGCATTCTGGACTCCGCTAGCACAGATACGCAGTATTTT

j_gene: TRBJ2-5
v_gene: TRBV11-2
abundance: .
d_gene: TRBD1
CDR3aa: CASSLGWIGTEETQYF
CDR3nt: TGTGCCAGCAGCTTAGGGTGGATCGGGACAGAAGAGACCCAGTACTTC

j_gene: TRBJ1-6
v_gene: TRBV28
abundance: .
d_gene: .
CDR3aa: CASSVRVSTPNSPLHF
CDR3nt: TGTGCCAGCAGTGTCCGGGTCTCTACCCCAAATTCACCCCTCCACTTT